A selection of T cell receptor beta chains follows, all from one sample in a study of T cell responses to AZD1222 COVID-19 vaccine. This table comes from immunoSEQ multiplex PCR, and its TCRdb copy is limited to in-frame clones, with some not included. The sample includes 150,000 to 200,000 clones, just under 90% of them seen just once. The sequencing used peripheral blood, collected on day 0 of AZD1222 vaccination. The receptors shown here come from an adult in good health. Each CDR3 is given with its conserved first and last residue. The D gene is left open where the match is weak. The size field is filled for only some rows; it gives once, few, many or a size class.

V	size	D	J	DNA	CDR3
TRBV4-2	-	-	TRBJ1-2	TGTGCCAGCAGCCGAGAGGGGAGGGACTATGGCTACACCTTC	CASSREGRDYGYTF
TRBV6-5	-	TRBD1	TRBJ1-1	TGTGCCAGCGCCGTGTTCAGGGGGAGCGTTGAAGCTTTCTTT	CASAVFRGSVEAFF
TRBV7-9	-	-	TRBJ1-4	TGTGCCAGCAGCTTAGGTAACACGGGCAATGAAAAACTGTTTTTT	CASSLGNTGNEKLFF
TRBV5-5	-	TRBD1	TRBJ1-2	TGTGCCAGCAGCTTTGGGGGACAGGGACGGAGTGGCTACACCTTC	CASSFGGQGRSGYTF
TRBV30	once	-	TRBJ1-2	TGTGCCTGGAGTATGTCAAGGTGGAGGGGCGTATATGGCTACACCTTC	CAWSMSRWRGVYGYTF
TRBV13	-	-	TRBJ1-3	TGTGCCAGCAGCTTAGGCCTAATGGCCCCCGGCTCTGGAAACACCATATATTTT	CASSLGLMAPGSGNTIYF
TRBV5-1	-	-	TRBJ2-3	TGCGCCAGCAGCGCAACCGGCGGGCCAGATACGCAGTATTTT	CASSATGGPDTQYF
TRBV11-1	-	TRBD1	TRBJ2-2	TGTGCCAGCAGCCCCGACAGGGTGAACACCGGGGAGCTGTTTTTT	CASSPDRVNTGELFF
TRBV6-2/TRBV6-3	-	TRBD1	TRBJ1-1	TGTGCCAGCAGTTACGAAGGACAGGGGGCTGAAGCTTTCTTT	CASSYEGQGAEAFF
TRBV2	-	TRBD1	TRBJ1-2	TGTGCCACAAAGACAGGGAACTATGGCTACACCTTC	CATKTGNYGYTF
TRBV5-4	-	-	TRBJ2-1	TGTGCCAGCAGCGGGATTGGGGGAAGTGAGCAGTTCTTC	CASSGIGGSEQFF
TRBV18	-	-	TRBJ1-6	TGTGCCAGCCTAGACGGCTCCTATAATTCACCCCTCCACTTT	CASLDGSYNSPLHF
TRBV5-6	few	TRBD1	TRBJ2-7	TGTGCCAGCAGCTCCCGAACGTCGACAGGGGAACCCTACGAGCAGTACTTC	CASSSRTSTGEPYEQYF
TRBV2	once	TRBD2	TRBJ2-3	TGTGCCAGCAGTGAGGGACTAGCGTTTGGTACGCAGTATTTT	CASSEGLAFGTQYF
TRBV28	once	TRBD1	TRBJ1-4	TGTGCCAGCTTCGGGACAGCATATGAAAAACTGTTTTTT	CASFGTAYEKLFF
TRBV18	-	-	TRBJ1-2	TGTGCCAGCTCACCACCGGGCCGGGCAGCTCTTGGGTATGGCTACACCTTC	CASSPPGRAALGYGYTF
TRBV7-9	-	TRBD1	TRBJ1-2	TGTGCCAGCAGCTTAGCGCAGGGGGCGCTTGGCTACACCTTC	CASSLAQGALGYTF
TRBV28	-	TRBD1	TRBJ1-2	TGTGCCAGCAGTTTACAGGGGGCAGGGTATGGCTACACCTTC	CASSLQGAGYGYTF
TRBV5-1	-	TRBD1	TRBJ1-2	TGCGCCAGCAGCTTAGGACAGGGGCATGGCTACACCTTC	CASSLGQGHGYTF
TRBV18	few	-	TRBJ1-3	TGTGCCAGCTCACCTTGGGAATCCTCTGGAAACACCATATATTTT	CASSPWESSGNTIYF
TRBV5-1	-	TRBD2	TRBJ2-5	TGCGCCAGCAGCTTGAAAGCGGGGCCGTACCAAGAGACCCAGTACTTC	CASSLKAGPYQETQYF
TRBV11-2	-	-	TRBJ1-2	TGTGCCAGCAGCCCGGAGGGAGCTGGCTACACCTTC	CASSPEGAGYTF
TRBV7-2	-	-	TRBJ1-5	TGTGCCAGCAGCTTGGGGGGGAATGGCAATCAGCCCCAGCATTTT	CASSLGGNGNQPQHF
TRBV6-5	-	TRBD1	TRBJ2-7	TGTGCCAGCAGTTACTCGACAGGGTACGAGCAGTACTTC	CASSYSTGYEQYF
TRBV6-5	-	TRBD1	TRBJ2-2	TGTGCCAGCCGGGACAGGGGGGCCGGGGAGCTGTTTTTT	CASRDRGAGELFF
TRBV5-6	-	-	TRBJ1-2	TGTGCCAGCAGCTCGGTTCAGTTCTATGGCTACACCTTC	CASSSVQFYGYTF
TRBV6-2/TRBV6-3	-	-	TRBJ1-5	TGTGCCAGCAGTTTGAATTGGCAGCCCCAGCATTTT	CASSLNWQPQHF